The TCR beta chain under discussion was sequenced for a study of CD8 T cells in ankylosing spondylitis. This clonotype was counted at least ten times. MiXCR, applied by TCRdb to the 5' RACE reads, yields one record per CDR3 protein. The sample shows some 270,000 distinct CDR3 sequences, 15% to 20% of them seen only once. The CDR3 totals 14 residues. Germline V gene lookup returns CDR1 SGDLS and CDR2 YYNGEE. The V end lost 5 bases, the J end lost 1 base, and 10 bases lay between the germline ends. V is TRBV9 and J is TRBJ1-3; D might be TRBD1 (6 bases). The TCR was taken from a male donor with ankylosing spondylitis or in good health (not recorded which). Sequencing used blood, either unsorted or a sorted T cell fraction (not recorded which). CDR3 sequence (DNA): TGTGCCAGCAGTGAAGGGGGTTCTGGAAACACCATATATTTT. Translated: CASSEGGSGNTIYF. Complete variable domain (other parts from reference TRBV9 and TRBJ1-3): DSGVTQTPKHLITATGQRVTLRCSPRSGDLSVYWYQQSLDQGLQFLIQYYNGEERAKGNILERFSAQQFPDLHSELNLSSLELGDSALYFCASSEGGSGNTIYFGEGSWLTVV.